This TCR beta chain appears in the sequencing data of a study of shared clonotypes between healthy human individuals. Method: immunoSEQ multiplex PCR; TCRdb's copy keeps in-frame clones and lacks some. This sample has fewer than 850,000 clones, with 90% found just once. The clonotype was recovered from a man aged 18 to 30 in good health. Some clones in this sample may be carry-over from other donors' samples. Material: memory CD8+ T cells from PBMCs. Subset specified: CD45RO+ cells pooled with CCR7-negative TemRA cells.

The CDR3 region is CASSLVVGEGGPNQPQHF. In nucleotides, the CDR3 is TGTGCCAGCAGCTTAGTTGTGGGGGAGGGGGGGCCCAATCAGCCCCAGCATTTT. The chain uses TRBV7-8 and TRBJ1-5; a possible D gene is TRBD1 (6 bases). The V end lost 1 base, the J end lost 3 bases, and 19 bases lay between the germline ends. The CDR3 has 18 residues. CDR1 and CDR2 from the germline V gene are SGHVS and FQNEAQ.